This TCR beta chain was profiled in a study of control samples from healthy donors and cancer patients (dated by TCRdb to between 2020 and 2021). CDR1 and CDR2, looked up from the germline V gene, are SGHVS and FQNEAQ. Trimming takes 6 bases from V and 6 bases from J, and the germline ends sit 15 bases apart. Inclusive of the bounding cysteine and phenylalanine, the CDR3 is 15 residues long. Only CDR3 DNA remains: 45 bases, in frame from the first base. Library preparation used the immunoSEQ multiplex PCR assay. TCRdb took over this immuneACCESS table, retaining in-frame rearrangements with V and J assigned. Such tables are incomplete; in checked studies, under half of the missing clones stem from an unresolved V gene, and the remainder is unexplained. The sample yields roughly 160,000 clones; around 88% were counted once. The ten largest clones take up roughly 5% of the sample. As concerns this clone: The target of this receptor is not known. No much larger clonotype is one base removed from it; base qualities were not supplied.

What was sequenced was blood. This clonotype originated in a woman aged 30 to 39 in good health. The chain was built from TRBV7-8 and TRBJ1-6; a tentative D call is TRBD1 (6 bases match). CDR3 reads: CASSPNRRGNSPLHF. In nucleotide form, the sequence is TGTGCCAGCAGTCCAAACCGCAGGGGTAATTCACCCCTCCACTTT.